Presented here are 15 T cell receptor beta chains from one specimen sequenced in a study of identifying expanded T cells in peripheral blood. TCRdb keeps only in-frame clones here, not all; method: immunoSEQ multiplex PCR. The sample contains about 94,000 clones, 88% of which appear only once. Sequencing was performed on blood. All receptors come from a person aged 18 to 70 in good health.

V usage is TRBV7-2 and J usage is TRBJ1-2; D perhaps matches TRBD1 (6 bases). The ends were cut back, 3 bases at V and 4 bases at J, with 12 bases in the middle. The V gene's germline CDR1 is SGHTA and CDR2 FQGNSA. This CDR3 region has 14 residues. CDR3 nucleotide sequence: TGTGCCAGCAGCTTGGGGGGGCAGGTCTATGGCTACACCTTC. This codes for CASSLGGQVYGYTF. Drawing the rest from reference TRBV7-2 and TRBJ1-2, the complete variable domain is GAGVSQSPSNKVTEKGKDVELRCDPISGHTALYWYRQSLGQGLEFLIYFQGNSAPDKSGLPSDRFSAERTGGSVSTLTIQRTQQEDSAVYLCASSLGGQVYGYTFGSGTRLTVV.

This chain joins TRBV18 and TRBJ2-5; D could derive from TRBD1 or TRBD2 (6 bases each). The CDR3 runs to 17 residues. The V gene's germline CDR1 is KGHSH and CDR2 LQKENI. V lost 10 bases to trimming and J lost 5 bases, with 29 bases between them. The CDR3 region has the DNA TGTGCCATCGCCCAGAAAGGGGGGAAAGTTTCGTTGGAGACCCAGTACTTC. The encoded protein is CAIAQKGGKVSLETQYF.

CDR3 sequence (DNA): TGTGCCAGCAGTGAATATAACCGCGGGACTGGCATTTTCGATACGCAGTATTTT. It specifies CASSEYNRGTGIFDTQYF. The chain is built from TRBV6-1 and TRBJ2-3; weak D call: TRBD2 (6 bases). Deletions cut 2 bases from V and 6 bases from J, with 24 bases between. The CDR3 runs 18 residues. In germline, CDR1 is MNHNS, CDR2 SASEGT.

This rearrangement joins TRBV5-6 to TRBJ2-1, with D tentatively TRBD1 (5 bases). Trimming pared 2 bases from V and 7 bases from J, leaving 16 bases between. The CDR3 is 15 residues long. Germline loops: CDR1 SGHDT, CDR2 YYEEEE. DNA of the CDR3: TGTGCCAGCAGCTTCGTCCACGACCAGGGAAATGAGCAGTTCTTC. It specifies CASSFVHDQGNEQFF.

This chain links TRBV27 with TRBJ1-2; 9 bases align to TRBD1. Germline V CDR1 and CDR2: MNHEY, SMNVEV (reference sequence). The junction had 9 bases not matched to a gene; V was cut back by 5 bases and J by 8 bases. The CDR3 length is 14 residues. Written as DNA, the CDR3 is TGTGCCAGCAGTGTCACACAGGGGGCGAAAGGCTACACCTTC. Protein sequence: CASSVTQGAKGYTF.

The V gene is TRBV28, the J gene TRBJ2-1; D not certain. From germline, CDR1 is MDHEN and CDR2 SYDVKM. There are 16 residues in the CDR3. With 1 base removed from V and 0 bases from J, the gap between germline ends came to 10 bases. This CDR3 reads CASSLYLTSSYNEQFF. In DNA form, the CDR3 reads TGTGCCAGCAGTTTATATCTTACGAGCTCCTACAATGAGCAGTTCTTC.

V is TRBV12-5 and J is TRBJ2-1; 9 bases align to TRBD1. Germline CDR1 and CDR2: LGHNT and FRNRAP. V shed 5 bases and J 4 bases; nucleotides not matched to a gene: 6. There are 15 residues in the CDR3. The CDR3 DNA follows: TGTGCTAGTGGTCCGGGCGGACAGGGGTACAATGAGCAGTTCTTC. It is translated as CASGPGGQGYNEQFF.

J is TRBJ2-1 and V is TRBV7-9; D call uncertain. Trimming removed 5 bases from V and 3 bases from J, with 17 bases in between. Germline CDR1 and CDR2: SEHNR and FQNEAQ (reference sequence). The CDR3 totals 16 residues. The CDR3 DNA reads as TGTGCCAGCAGCCCCGCCCCGGCCTTGCACTACAATGAGCAGTTCTTC. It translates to CASSPAPALHYNEQFF.

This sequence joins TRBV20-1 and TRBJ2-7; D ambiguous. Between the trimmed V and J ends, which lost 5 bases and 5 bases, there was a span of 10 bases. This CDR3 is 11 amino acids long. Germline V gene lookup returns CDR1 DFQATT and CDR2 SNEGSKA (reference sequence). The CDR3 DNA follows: TGCAGTGCTGCCCACAGAGACGAGCAGTACTTC. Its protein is CSAAHRDEQYF.

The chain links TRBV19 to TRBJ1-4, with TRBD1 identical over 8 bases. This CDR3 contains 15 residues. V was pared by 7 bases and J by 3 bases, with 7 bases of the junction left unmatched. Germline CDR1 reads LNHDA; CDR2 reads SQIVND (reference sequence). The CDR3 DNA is TGTGCCAGTATCGAGACAGGGGCCCCTAATGAAAAACTGTTTTTT. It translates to CASIETGAPNEKLFF.

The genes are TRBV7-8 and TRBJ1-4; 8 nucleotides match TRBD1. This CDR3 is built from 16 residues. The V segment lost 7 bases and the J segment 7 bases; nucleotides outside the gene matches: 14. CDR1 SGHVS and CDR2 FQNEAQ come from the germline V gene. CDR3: CASNQSPGGFGEKLFF. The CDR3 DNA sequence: TGTGCCAGCAATCAAAGTCCAGGGGGCTTTGGTGAAAAACTGTTTTTT.

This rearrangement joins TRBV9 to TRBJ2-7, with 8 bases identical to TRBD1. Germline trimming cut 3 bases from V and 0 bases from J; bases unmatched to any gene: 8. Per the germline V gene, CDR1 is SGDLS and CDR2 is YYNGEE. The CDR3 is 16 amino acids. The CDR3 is CASSAGDRGSSYEQYF. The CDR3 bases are TGTGCCAGCAGCGCAGGCGACAGGGGTAGCTCCTACGAGCAGTACTTC.

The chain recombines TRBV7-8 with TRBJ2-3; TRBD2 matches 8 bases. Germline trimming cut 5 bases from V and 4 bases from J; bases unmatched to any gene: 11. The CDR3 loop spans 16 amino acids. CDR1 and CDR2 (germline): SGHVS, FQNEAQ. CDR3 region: CASSMRRGARADTQYF. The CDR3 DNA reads TGTGCCAGCAGCATGAGGCGGGGGGCCAGGGCAGATACGCAGTATTTT.

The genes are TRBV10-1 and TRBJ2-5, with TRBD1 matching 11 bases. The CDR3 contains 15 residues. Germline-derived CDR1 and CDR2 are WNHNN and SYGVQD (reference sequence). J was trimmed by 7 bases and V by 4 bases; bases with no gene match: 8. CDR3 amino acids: CASSAAVGTGGTQYF. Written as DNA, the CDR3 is TGCGCCAGCAGTGCCGCTGTCGGGACAGGGGGGACCCAGTACTTC.

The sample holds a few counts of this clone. CDR3 in amino acids: CASSIGRGLRNSPLHF. CDR3 nucleotides: TGTGCCAGTAGTATCGGCAGGGGGCTACGTAATTCACCCCTCCACTTT. The rearrangement uses TRBV19 and TRBJ1-6; TRBD1 matches at 8 bases. J lost 6 bases, V lost 3 bases, and 7 bases had no gene match. This CDR3 contains 16 residues. The germline V gene encodes CDR1 LNHDA and CDR2 SQIVND (reference sequence).